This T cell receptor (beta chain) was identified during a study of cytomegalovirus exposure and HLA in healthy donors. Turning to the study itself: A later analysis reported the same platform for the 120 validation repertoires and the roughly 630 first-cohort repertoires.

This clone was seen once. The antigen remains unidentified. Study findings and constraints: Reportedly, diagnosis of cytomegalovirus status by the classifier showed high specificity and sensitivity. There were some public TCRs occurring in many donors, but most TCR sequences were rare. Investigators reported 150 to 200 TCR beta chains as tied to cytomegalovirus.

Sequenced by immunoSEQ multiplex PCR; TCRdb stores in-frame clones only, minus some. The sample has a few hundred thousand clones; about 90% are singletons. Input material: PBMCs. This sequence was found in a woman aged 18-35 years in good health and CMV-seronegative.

In nucleotides, the CDR3 is TGCGCCAGCAGGCATCCAGGGGGGCGGCGTCTGGGTGAGCAGTTCTTC. This gives the protein CASRHPGGRRLGEQFF. The chain carries TRBV23-1 and TRBJ2-1; D possibly corresponds to TRBD1 (7 bases). Being an ORF, TRBV23-1 has a function that is uncertain. The CDR3 is made up of 16 amino acids. V lost 6 bases, J lost 9 bases, and 24 bases lay in between.